Each of the 10 T cell receptor beta chains below was sequenced from the same sample in a study of CD8+ T cells in alopecia areata. Following RNA extraction, reverse transcription yielded cDNA that acted as the sequencing template. TCRdb's copy holds only in-frame clones and misses some; the assay was immunoSEQ multiplex PCR. The sample has 120,000 or so clones, over 55% seen once. Specified treatment: oral pan-JAK inhibitor, 5-10 mg twice daily. Sequenced here: CD4+ T cells sorted from blood, sampled at week 4, from a patient treated with tofacitinib. These TCRs come from a human donor with alopecia areata.

This clone was found once. Here the CDR3 DNA reads TGTGCCAGCAGCTTAGAGTCCTCTGGGGCCAACGTCCTGACTTTC. Amino acids: CASSLESSGANVLTF. The rearrangement uses TRBV7-9 and TRBJ2-6; D unclear. Germline V lookup: CDR1 SEHNR, CDR2 FQNEAQ (reference sequence). The CDR3 is made up of 15 amino acids. V was shortened by 1 base and J by 0 bases, with 4 bases between the two germline ends.

This chain uses TRBV2 with TRBJ2-3; D may be TRBD2 (5 bases). Germline lookup yields CDR1 SNHLY and CDR2 FYNNEI. The CDR3 spans 14 residues. With 7 bases removed from V and 4 bases from J, the gap between germline ends came to 15 bases. The CDR3 region is CASTELVGSDTQYF. The CDR3 bases are TGTGCCAGCACGGAACTAGTCGGATCAGATACGCAGTATTTT.

This chain joins TRBV4-3 and TRBJ2-4; D may be TRBD1 or TRBD2 (6 bases each). Germline CDR1 LGHNA, CDR2 YSLEER. The CDR3 is 13 residues long. With 0 bases removed from V and 13 bases from J, the gap between germline ends came to 13 bases. CDR3 loop: CASSQDKGGRQYF. CDR3 DNA sequence: TGCGCCAGCAGCCAAGATAAAGGGGGGAGACAGTACTTC.

The chain recombines TRBV4-1 with TRBJ2-2, with TRBD1 matching 8 bases. Germline CDR1 reads MGHRA; CDR2 reads YSYEKL. The CDR3 runs 16 residues. V was clipped by 2 bases and J by 4 bases; unmatched bases: 6. The CDR3 DNA follows: TGCGCCAGCAGCCAACCCTGGACAGGGCGCACCGGGGAGCTGTTTTTT. Residues: CASSQPWTGRTGELFF.

The rearrangement joins TRBV7-2 to TRBJ2-3; TRBD1 might be the D (5 bases). The CDR3 runs 15 residues. V lost 1 base and J 6 bases, leaving 14 bases between the germline ends. The germline CDR1 and CDR2 sequences are SGHTA and FQGNSA. This CDR3 reads CASSLVGPKGDTQYF. CDR3 bases: TGTGCCAGCAGCTTAGTCGGCCCTAAGGGGGATACGCAGTATTTT.

The chain couples TRBV7-3 to TRBJ2-2, with unresolved D. Germline V gene lookup returns CDR1 SGHTA and CDR2 FQGTGA. Deletions cut 2 bases from V and 4 bases from J, with 11 bases between. The CDR3 loop spans 15 amino acids. Written as DNA, the CDR3 is TGTGCCAGCAGCTTAGACCCAACCTCCACCGGGGAGCTGTTTTTT. Translation: CASSLDPTSTGELFF.

The gene calls are TRBV11-2 and TRBJ2-7, with 10 bases that match TRBD1. There are 15 residues in the CDR3. The ends lost 5 bases at V and 5 bases at J; junction bases unmatched: 9. Germline CDR1 is SGHAT and CDR2 is FQNNGV. CDR3 sequence (DNA): TGTGCCAGCAGCGCCTACGGGACAGGGGAAAACGAGCAGTACTTC. This codes for CASSAYGTGENEQYF.

The rearrangement links TRBV5-1 to TRBJ1-1; tentatively, D is TRBD1 (5 bases). The CDR3 loop spans 12 amino acids. V lost 4 bases and J 7 bases, leaving 11 bases between the germline ends. Germline lookup yields CDR1 SGHRS and CDR2 YFSETQ. CDR3 nucleotides: TGCGCCAGCAGCATCCAGGGTGATGAAGCTTTCTTT. Protein: CASSIQGDEAFF.

The chain employs TRBV14 and TRBJ1-6; possible D gene TRBD1, 6 bases. Trimming cost V 4 bases and J 8 bases, with 15 bases left between them. The CDR3 contains 15 residues. Germline V gives CDR1 SGHDN, CDR2 FVKESK. This CDR3 reads CASSLGTYGDSPLHF. The CDR3 DNA is TGTGCCAGCAGCCTGGGGACATACGGGGATTCACCCCTCCACTTT. Full variable domain (rest looked up from reference TRBV14 and TRBJ1-6): EAGVTQFPSHSVIEKGQTVTLRCDPISGHDNLYWYRRVMGKEIKFLLHFVKESKQDESGMPNNRFLAERTGGTYSTLKVQPAELEDSGVYFCASSLGTYGDSPLHFGNGTRLTVT.

The genes are TRBV28 and TRBJ2-3, with D unclear. CDR3 size: 13 residues. Trimming cost V 8 bases and J 0 bases, with 9 bases left between them. The V gene's germline CDR1 is MDHEN and CDR2 SYDVKM. The chain's CDR3 is CASARPSTDTQYF. CDR3 coding DNA: TGTGCCAGCGCTAGACCTAGCACAGATACGCAGTATTTT.